The clone carrying this T cell receptor (beta chain) was counted at least ten times. V was clipped by 6 bases and J by 3 bases, with 14 bases between them. Germline V gene data show CDR1 as SGHTA and CDR2 as FQGTGA. The length of the CDR3 is 14 residues. This specimen belongs to a study of T cells in Graves' hyperthyroidism and ophthalmopathy. Amplification of TCR beta CDR3 regions used RNA as the template. Carried out on the TCR CDR3, a first-round RT-PCR used the HTBI primer set. A single record per CDR3 protein comes from TCRdb applying MiXCR to the multiplex PCR reads. Of 300,000 or so distinct CDR3 sequences listed, approximately 22% were seen once; the top ten hold about 50%.

The source of this sequence is a woman between 50 and 59 years old with Graves' hyperthyroidism. The gene calls are TRBV7-3 and TRBJ2-5, with TRBD2 as a possible D gene (5 bases). The sequenced sample was blood. CDR3 sequence (DNA): TGTGCCAGCAGAGTATTGGACTCAAAAGAGACCCAGTACTTC. Translated: CASRVLDSKETQYF.